These 13 T cell receptor beta chains share one sample of origin, sequenced in a study of cytomegalovirus exposure and HLA in healthy donors. PCR amplification relied on 60 Vbeta primers (plus 13 Jbeta primers). The protocol was immunoSEQ multiplex PCR, while the TCRdb copy is restricted to in-frame clones and leaves out a portion. The table for this sample gives around 110,000 clones. The sequencing input was PBMCs. These receptors came from a man aged 40-49 years in good health and CMV-seropositive.

The V and J genes are TRBV6-5 and TRBJ2-2, with 7 nucleotides matching TRBD1. Germline V gene sequence: CDR1 MNHEY, CDR2 SVGAGI. The ends lost 4 bases at V and 8 bases at J; junction bases unmatched: 7. This CDR3 contains 14 residues. The DNA of the CDR3 is TGTGCCAGCAGTTTCGACAGGGCTGGGGGGGAGCTGTTTTTT. Translation: CASSFDRAGGELFF.

The CDR3, as DNA: TGTGCCAGCAGTTCGGGACTGGCCATATCTGGGGCCAACGTCCTGACTTTC. This encodes CASSSGLAISGANVLTF. The rearrangement joins TRBV2 to TRBJ2-6, with D perhaps matching TRBD2 (6 bases). The germline CDR1 and CDR2 sequences are SNHLY and FYNNEI. Deletions cut 5 bases from V and 1 base from J, with 15 bases between. CDR3 length: 17 residues.

J is TRBJ1-2 and V is TRBV7-2, with TRBD1 as a possible D gene (6 bases). V dropped 7 bases and J dropped 8 bases, with 17 bases sitting between them. CDR1 and CDR2 from the germline V gene are SGHTA and FQGNSA. The CDR3 has 13 amino acids. DNA for the CDR3: TGTGCCAGCACTACGGGGGGGGCGCGGGGCTACACCTTC. This translates into CASTTGGARGYTF.

The chain is built from TRBV30 and TRBJ2-2; D might be TRBD1 (5 bases). The CDR3 contains 13 residues. The V gene's germline CDR1 is GTSNPN and CDR2 SVGIG (reference sequence). The V gene lost 4 bases and the J gene lost 5 bases, with 11 bases spanning the gap. The DNA for the CDR3 is TGTGCCTGGAAAGGGGCAGGTACCGGGGAGCTGTTTTTT. It is translated as CAWKGAGTGELFF.

J is TRBJ2-5 and V is TRBV5-1; weak D call: TRBD1 (5 bases). Germline V CDR1 and CDR2: SGHRS, YFSETQ. V lost 0 bases and J 5 bases, leaving 29 bases between the germline ends. CDR3 length equals 20 residues. The CDR3 DNA follows: TGCGCCAGCAGCTTGGGGGCCGCCAGGAGTACGGCAGGGTGGACGGAGACCCAGTACTTC. Translated, it gives CASSLGAARSTAGWTETQYF.

The chain joins TRBV5-4 to TRBJ2-3, with D perhaps TRBD2 (7 bases). Germline assignment: CDR1 SGHNT and CDR2 YYREEE (reference sequence). The CDR3 is made up of 12 amino acids. V lost 3 bases and J 10 bases, leaving 12 bases between the germline ends. Here the CDR3 DNA reads TGTGCCAGCAGCTGGGGGGCGGGAGCGCAGTATTTT. This sequence encodes CASSWGAGAQYF.

As to this clone: One junction end disagrees with the germline gene, perhaps due to a read error. The chain carries TRBV9 and TRBJ2-7; 16 bases map to TRBD2. The CDR3 is 15 amino acids. Per the germline V gene, CDR1 is SGDLS and CDR2 is YYNGEE. The CDR3, as DNA: TGTGCCAGCAGCCCCGGGGGGACTAGCGGGAGGGCCCAAAACTTC. Its translation is CASSPGGTSGRAQNF. Looking up the rest from reference TRBV9 and TRBJ2-7 gives the full variable domain: DSGVTQTPKHLITATGQRVTLRCSPRSGDLSVYWYQQSLDQGLQFLIQYYNGEERAKGNILERFSAQQFPDLHSELNLSSLELGDSALYFCASSPGGTSGRAQNFGPGTRLTVT.

This chain joins TRBV5-1 and TRBJ1-2; TRBD1 is a possible D gene (6 bases). The V end was cut by 2 bases, the J end by 4 bases, with 15 bases between. CDR1 and CDR2 (germline): SGHRS, YFSETQ. CDR3 length: 15 amino acids. The CDR3: CASSLVGQTTYGYTF. Here the CDR3 DNA reads TGCGCCAGCAGCTTAGTCGGACAGACCACCTATGGCTACACCTTC.

CDR3 sequence reads: CASSVFAGNYEQYF. DNA for the CDR3: TGTGCCAGCAGCGTGTTTGCAGGGAACTACGAGCAGTACTTC. The chain carries TRBV9 and TRBJ2-7, with TRBD1 as a possible D gene (5 bases). Trimming removed 2 bases at V and 3 bases at J, with 12 bases between. Per the germline V gene, CDR1 is SGDLS and CDR2 is YYNGEE. There are 14 residues in the CDR3. Full variable domain (remainder filled in from reference TRBV9 and TRBJ2-7): DSGVTQTPKHLITATGQRVTLRCSPRSGDLSVYWYQQSLDQGLQFLIQYYNGEERAKGNILERFSAQQFPDLHSELNLSSLELGDSALYFCASSVFAGNYEQYFGPGTRLTVT.

V gene TRBV18 combines with J gene TRBJ2-1; TRBD1 agrees at 9 bases. V lost 0 bases, J lost 7 bases, and 10 bases stayed unmatched. Germline V lookup: CDR1 KGHSH, CDR2 LQKENI. The CDR3 spans 17 residues. CDR3 bases: TGTGCCAGCTCACCACCGGGAGGGGGACAGGGTAGGAATGAGCAGTTCTTC. It encodes CASSPPGGGQGRNEQFF.

V is TRBV6-5 and J is TRBJ1-1; 7 bases are a match to TRBD1. Germline V gene sequence: CDR1 MNHEY, CDR2 SVGAGI. The CDR3 has 14 amino acids. The J segment lost 5 bases and the V segment lost 6 bases, leaving 9 bases of the junction unmatched. The CDR3 loop is CASRTSGGSTEAFF. CDR3 coding DNA: TGTGCCAGCAGGACTTCAGGGGGATCTACTGAAGCTTTCTTT.

The CDR3 loop reads CASSHRTGMNTEAFF. As DNA, the CDR3 is TGTGCCAGCAGCCACCGGACAGGAATGAACACTGAAGCTTTCTTT. The V call is TRBV7-9, the J call TRBJ1-1; 7 bases fit TRBD1. The CDR3 totals 15 residues. The germline V gene has CDR1 SEHNR and CDR2 FQNEAQ (reference sequence). The trim removed 5 bases at V and 0 bases at J, leaving 6 bases unmatched.

CDR3 amino acids: CASSLADREANEPQHF. The CDR3 DNA reads as TGTGCCAGCAGTTTAGCCGACAGGGAGGCAAATGAGCCCCAGCATTTT. The chain carries TRBV28 and TRBJ1-5; 7 bases fit TRBD1. CDR1 is MDHEN, CDR2 SYDVKM, per germline. This CDR3 has 16 residues. Trimming at V came to 2 bases and at J to 8 bases, leaving 12 bases not matched to a gene.